This TCR beta chain appears in the sequencing data of a study of blood T cell repertoires in COVID-19. Whole-study context: Samples representing acute and convalescent COVID-19 were sourced from the United States, Italy and Spain.

Regarding this clone: The same CDR3 arises from other DNA sequences in this sample as well.

This CDR3 is 16 amino acids long. J gave up 4 bases and V 1 base, and 8 bases lay outside the gene matches. Germline-derived CDR1 and CDR2 are LGHNA and YSLEER. In the original analysis: Amplification with reference gene primers provided the estimates of nucleated cell counts. Data came from immunoSEQ multiplex PCR; TCRdb stores just in-frame clones and leaves some out. The V and J calls and clone size were taken over from that table, and D and trimming were inferred from the DNA. The table shows some 64,000 clones, with about 88% occurring only once. Sequencing was performed on peripheral blood. The genes are TRBV4-3 and TRBJ2-7; 9 bases are a match to TRBD1. This TCR was recovered from a man between 70 and 80 years old with acute or convalescent COVID-19. For the CDR3, the DNA is TGCGCCAGCAGCCAAGGGGGGACAGGGCCGAGTTACGAGCAGTACTTC. Translated: CASSQGGTGPSYEQYF.